A selection of T cell receptor beta chains follows, all from one sample in a study of regulatory T cells in long-lasting Graves disease. TCRdb re-called the multiplex PCR reads through MiXCR, storing one row per CDR3 protein. Found here are around 460,000 distinct CDR3 sequences, roughly 21% of them singletons; the top ten hold roughly 7.1%. The starting material was peripheral blood mononuclear cells (PBMCs), obtained when the disease was refractory, from a patient treated with antithyroid drugs. These receptors all come from a female donor with Graves disease. The CDR3 runs from the conserved cysteine through the conserved F or W. The order of the fields is D gene, V gene, clone size, CDR3 length, J gene, CDR3 protein, CDR3 DNA. A D gene is named only where the DNA matches it firmly. Clone size, where shown, is once, few, many, or a class for clones that have expanded.

D: TRBD2; V: TRBV7-9; size: few; length: 13; J: TRBJ2-1; CDR3: CASSAGLAEEQFF; DNA: TGTGCCAGCAGCGCGGGACTAGCGGAAGAGCAGTTCTTC
D: TRBD2; V: TRBV29-1; size: NA; length: 13; J: TRBJ2-5; CDR3: CSGTSGNQETQYF; DNA: TGCAGCGGCACTAGCGGAAACCAAGAGACCCAGTACTTC
D: NA; V: TRBV6-5; size: NA; length: 14; J: TRBJ1-1; CDR3: CAGSSPADNTEAFF; DNA: TGTGCCGGCAGTTCCCCGGCAGACAACACTGAAGCTTTCTTT
D: TRBD2; V: TRBV28; size: few; length: 16; J: TRBJ2-2; CDR3: CASSSPGLAGAGELFF; DNA: TGTGCCAGCAGTTCTCCGGGACTAGCGGGAGCCGGGGAGCTGTTTTTT
D: TRBD1; V: TRBV12-3/TRBV12-4; size: many; length: 14; J: TRBJ1-4; CDR3: CASTPGTGNEKLFF; DNA: TGTGCCAGCACCCCCGGGACAGGGAATGAAAAACTGTTTTTT
D: NA; V: TRBV29-1; size: many; length: 12; J: TRBJ1-1; CDR3: CSAGDENTEAFF; DNA: TGCAGCGCTGGGGACGAGAACACTGAAGCTTTCTTT
D: TRBD1; V: TRBV20-1; size: NA; length: 13; J: TRBJ1-2; CDR3: CSATLQGVYGYTF; DNA: TGCAGTGCTACCCTACAGGGGGTCTATGGCTACACCTTC
D: NA; V: TRBV2; size: NA; length: 13; J: TRBJ2-3; CDR3: CASDRQGTDTQYF; DNA: TGTGCCAGCGACAGGCAAGGCACAGATACGCAGTATTTT
D: NA; V: TRBV5-1; size: NA; length: 14; J: TRBJ1-4; CDR3: CASSPAGDTPIAFF; DNA: TGCGCCAGCAGCCCGGCAGGAGATACCCCCATAGCGTTTTTT
D: TRBD1; V: TRBV7-3; size: many; length: 14; J: TRBJ2-1; CDR3: CASRSDRPGGEQFF; DNA: TGTGCCAGCAGATCGGACAGGCCTGGGGGTGAGCAGTTCTTC
D: NA; V: TRBV6-2/TRBV6-3; size: NA; length: 13; J: TRBJ1-3; CDR3: CASSYVSGNTIYF; DNA: TGTGCCAGCAGTTATGTCTCTGGAAACACCATATATTTT
D: NA; V: TRBV29-1; size: NA; length: 12; J: TRBJ1-2; CDR3: CSVEAERYGYTF; DNA: TGCAGTGTTGAGGCAGAAAGATATGGCTACACCTTC
D: TRBD1; V: TRBV6-1; size: many; length: 13; J: TRBJ1-2; CDR3: CASRDRDPYGYTF; DNA: TGTGCCAGCAGGGACAGGGACCCCTATGGCTACACCTTC
D: NA; V: TRBV5-6; size: many; length: 14; J: TRBJ1-2; CDR3: CASSINRENYGYTF; DNA: TGTGCCAGCAGCATAAACCGGGAGAACTATGGCTACACCTTC
D: NA; V: TRBV3-1; size: NA; length: 16; J: TRBJ2-5; CDR3: CASSHQSGPTQETQYF; DNA: TGTGCCAGCAGCCATCAGTCGGGACCGACCCAAGAGACCCAGTACTTC
D: NA; V: TRBV28; size: many; length: 13; J: TRBJ2-2; CDR3: CASTGDWFGELFF; DNA: TGTGCCAGCACCGGAGACTGGTTCGGGGAGCTGTTTTTT
D: NA; V: TRBV7-9; size: NA; length: 15; J: TRBJ2-6; CDR3: CASSTGSGGANVLTF; DNA: TGTGCCAGCAGCACAGGGAGCGGCGGGGCCAACGTCCTGACTTTC